The 2 T cell receptor beta chains listed next were all sequenced from one sample in a study of blood T cell repertoires in COVID-19. Here immunoSEQ multiplex PCR was the method, and the copy in TCRdb shows in-frame clones only, minus some. The table lists 350,000 to 400,000 clones, around 92% of them singletons. The specimen sequenced was peripheral blood. These receptors came from a young woman with COVID-19, enrolled during active disease.

This chain connects TRBV4-3 to TRBJ2-1; 8 bases agree with TRBD2. Germline-derived CDR1 and CDR2 are LGHNA and YSLEER. CDR3 length equals 15 residues. Trimming removed 0 bases from V and 13 bases from J; junction bases left unmatched: 11. CDR3 sequence reads: CASSQDNSGKAVQFF. As DNA, the CDR3 is TGCGCCAGCAGCCAAGATAATAGCGGGAAGGCGGTACAGTTCTTC.

This sequence joins TRBV12-3 or TRBV12-4 and TRBJ2-2, with D perhaps TRBD2 (5 bases). The CDR3 is 13 amino acids. V lost 6 bases, J lost 6 bases, and 11 bases lay in between. The CDR3 DNA is TGTGCCAGCAGGGACTCCTTATCCGGGGAGCTGTTTTTT. This translates into CASRDSLSGELFF.